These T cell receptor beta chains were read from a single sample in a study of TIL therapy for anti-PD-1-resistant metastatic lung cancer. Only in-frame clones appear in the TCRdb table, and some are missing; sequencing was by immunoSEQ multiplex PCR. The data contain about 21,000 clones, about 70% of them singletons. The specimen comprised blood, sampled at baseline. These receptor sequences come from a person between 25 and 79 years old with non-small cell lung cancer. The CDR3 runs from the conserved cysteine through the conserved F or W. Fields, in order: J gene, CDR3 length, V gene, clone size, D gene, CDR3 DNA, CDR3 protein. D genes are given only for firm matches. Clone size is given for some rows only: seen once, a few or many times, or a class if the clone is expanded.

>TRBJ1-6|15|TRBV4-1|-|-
TGCGCCAGCAGCCGGGCGGCAGACAATAATTCACCCCTCCACTTT
CASSRAADNNSPLHF
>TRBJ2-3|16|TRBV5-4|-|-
TGTGCCAGCAGCTTGGGGACAGTGCGTAGCACAGATACGCAGTATTTT
CASSLGTVRSTDTQYF
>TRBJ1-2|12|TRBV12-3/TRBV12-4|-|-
TGTGCCAGCAGTAGAGGTTCCGTAAGCTACACCTTC
CASSRGSVSYTF
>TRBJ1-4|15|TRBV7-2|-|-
TGTGCCAGCAGCCCATCGGGATTCGAGGATGAAAAACTGTTTTTT
CASSPSGFEDEKLFF
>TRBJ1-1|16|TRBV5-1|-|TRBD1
TGCGCCAGCAGCCAGATCGAGGGACAGGGCGTCACTGAAGCTTTCTTT
CASSQIEGQGVTEAFF
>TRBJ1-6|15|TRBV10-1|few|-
TGCGCCAGCAGTGAAAACTCAGGGCCCAATTCACCCCTCCACTTT
CASSENSGPNSPLHF
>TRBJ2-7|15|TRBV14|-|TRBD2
TGTGCCAGCAGCCAAGACCACCGGGACTACCAGGAGCAGTACTTC
CASSQDHRDYQEQYF
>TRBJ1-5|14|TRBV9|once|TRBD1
TGTGCCAGCAGCGTAACAGGGGTCGATCAGCCCCAGCATTTT
CASSVTGVDQPQHF
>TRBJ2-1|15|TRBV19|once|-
TGTGCCAGGGAGAACAGGGACCATCGACACAATGAGCAGTTCTTC
CARENRDHRHNEQFF
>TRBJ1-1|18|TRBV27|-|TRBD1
TGTGCCAGCAGTTTAGCCGTGGAGGGGGCGGGGGGGAACACTGAAGCTTTCTTT
CASSLAVEGAGGNTEAFF
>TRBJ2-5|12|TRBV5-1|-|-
TGCGCCAGCAACTTGGGGGGAGAGACCCAGTACTTC
CASNLGGETQYF
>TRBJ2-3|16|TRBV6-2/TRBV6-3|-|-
TGTGCCAGCAGTTACTCTAGCCGATTCCCTACAGATACGCAGTATTTT
CASSYSSRFPTDTQYF
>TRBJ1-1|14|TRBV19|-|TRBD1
TGTGCCAGTTACCGACAGGGGAGGAGCACTGAAGCTTTCTTT
CASYRQGRSTEAFF
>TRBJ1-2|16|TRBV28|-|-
TGTGCCAGCAGGAAAAGAGGAGGGGGGGCTAACTATGGCTACACCTTC
CASRKRGGGANYGYTF
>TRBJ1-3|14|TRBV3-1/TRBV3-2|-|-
TGTGCCAGTAGACAGTTCCTCTCTGGAAACACCATATATTTT
CASRQFLSGNTIYF
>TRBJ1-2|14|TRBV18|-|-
TGTGCCAGCTCACCACCCGGACGCGGGAATGGCTACACCTTC
CASSPPGRGNGYTF